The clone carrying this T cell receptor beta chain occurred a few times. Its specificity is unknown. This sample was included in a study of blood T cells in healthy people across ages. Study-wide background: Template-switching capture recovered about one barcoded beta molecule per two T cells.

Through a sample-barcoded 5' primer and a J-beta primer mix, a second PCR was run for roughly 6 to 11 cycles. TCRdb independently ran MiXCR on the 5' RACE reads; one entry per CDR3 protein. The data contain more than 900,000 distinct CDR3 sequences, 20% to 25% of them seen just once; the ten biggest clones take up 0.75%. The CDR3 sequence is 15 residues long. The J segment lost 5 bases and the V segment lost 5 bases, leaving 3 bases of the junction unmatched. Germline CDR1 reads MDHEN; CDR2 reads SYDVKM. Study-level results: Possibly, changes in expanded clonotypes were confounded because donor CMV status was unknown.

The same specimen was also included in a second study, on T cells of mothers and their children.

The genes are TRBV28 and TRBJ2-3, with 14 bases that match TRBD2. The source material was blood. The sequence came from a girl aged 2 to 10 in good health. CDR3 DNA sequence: TGTGCCAGCAGTACCGGGACTAGCGGGGGAGATACGCAGTATTTT. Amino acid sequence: CASSTGTSGGDTQYF.